This T cell receptor (beta chain) originates from a study of T cell responses to AZD1222 COVID-19 vaccine. V lost 1 base, J lost 6 bases, and 7 bases lay in between. The CDR3 consists of 14 residues. Germline CDR1 is LGHNA and CDR2 is YSLEER. Clones were read by immunoSEQ multiplex PCR, and TCRdb kept only the in-frame ones, dropping some. The sample records 150,000 to 200,000 clones, around nine tenths being singletons. The chain joins TRBV4-3 to TRBJ1-6; D is possibly TRBD1 (5 bases). This clonotype was obtained from an adult who received the MenACWY meningococcal vaccine as a control. Sequencing was performed on peripheral blood, taken 28 days after the second dose of the MenACWY control vaccine. The CDR3 reads CASSQVRGNSPLHF. CDR3 in DNA: TGCGCCAGCAGCCAAGTAAGGGGTAATTCACCCCTCCACTTT.